This T cell receptor (beta chain) was obtained from a study of shared clonotypes between healthy human individuals. Overall study findings and caveats: Only a few donors were included, so the genetic and exposure-history diversity represented was limited.

Comment on this clone: Its antigen is not known.

CDR1 is MDHEN and CDR2 is SYDVKM in the germline V gene. The CDR3 has 16 amino acids. V lost 3 bases, J lost 2 bases, and 16 bases lay in between. The material for each subset, its genomic DNA, was split evenly across several immunoSEQ plates. The table came from immunoSEQ multiplex PCR; TCRdb's copy has only in-frame clones and leaves some out. This table holds 550,000 to 850,000 clones, over 60% found once. This receptor was taken from a woman in her thirties in good health. V is TRBV28 and J is TRBJ2-5; D might be TRBD1 or TRBD2, each matching 5 bases. The sequencing input was memory CD4+ T cells sorted from blood. As for subset: CD45RA-negative fraction. The CDR3 loop is CASSLLRARGQETQYF. CDR3 in DNA: TGTGCCAGCAGTTTGTTGAGGGCTAGGGGTCAAGAGACCCAGTACTTC.